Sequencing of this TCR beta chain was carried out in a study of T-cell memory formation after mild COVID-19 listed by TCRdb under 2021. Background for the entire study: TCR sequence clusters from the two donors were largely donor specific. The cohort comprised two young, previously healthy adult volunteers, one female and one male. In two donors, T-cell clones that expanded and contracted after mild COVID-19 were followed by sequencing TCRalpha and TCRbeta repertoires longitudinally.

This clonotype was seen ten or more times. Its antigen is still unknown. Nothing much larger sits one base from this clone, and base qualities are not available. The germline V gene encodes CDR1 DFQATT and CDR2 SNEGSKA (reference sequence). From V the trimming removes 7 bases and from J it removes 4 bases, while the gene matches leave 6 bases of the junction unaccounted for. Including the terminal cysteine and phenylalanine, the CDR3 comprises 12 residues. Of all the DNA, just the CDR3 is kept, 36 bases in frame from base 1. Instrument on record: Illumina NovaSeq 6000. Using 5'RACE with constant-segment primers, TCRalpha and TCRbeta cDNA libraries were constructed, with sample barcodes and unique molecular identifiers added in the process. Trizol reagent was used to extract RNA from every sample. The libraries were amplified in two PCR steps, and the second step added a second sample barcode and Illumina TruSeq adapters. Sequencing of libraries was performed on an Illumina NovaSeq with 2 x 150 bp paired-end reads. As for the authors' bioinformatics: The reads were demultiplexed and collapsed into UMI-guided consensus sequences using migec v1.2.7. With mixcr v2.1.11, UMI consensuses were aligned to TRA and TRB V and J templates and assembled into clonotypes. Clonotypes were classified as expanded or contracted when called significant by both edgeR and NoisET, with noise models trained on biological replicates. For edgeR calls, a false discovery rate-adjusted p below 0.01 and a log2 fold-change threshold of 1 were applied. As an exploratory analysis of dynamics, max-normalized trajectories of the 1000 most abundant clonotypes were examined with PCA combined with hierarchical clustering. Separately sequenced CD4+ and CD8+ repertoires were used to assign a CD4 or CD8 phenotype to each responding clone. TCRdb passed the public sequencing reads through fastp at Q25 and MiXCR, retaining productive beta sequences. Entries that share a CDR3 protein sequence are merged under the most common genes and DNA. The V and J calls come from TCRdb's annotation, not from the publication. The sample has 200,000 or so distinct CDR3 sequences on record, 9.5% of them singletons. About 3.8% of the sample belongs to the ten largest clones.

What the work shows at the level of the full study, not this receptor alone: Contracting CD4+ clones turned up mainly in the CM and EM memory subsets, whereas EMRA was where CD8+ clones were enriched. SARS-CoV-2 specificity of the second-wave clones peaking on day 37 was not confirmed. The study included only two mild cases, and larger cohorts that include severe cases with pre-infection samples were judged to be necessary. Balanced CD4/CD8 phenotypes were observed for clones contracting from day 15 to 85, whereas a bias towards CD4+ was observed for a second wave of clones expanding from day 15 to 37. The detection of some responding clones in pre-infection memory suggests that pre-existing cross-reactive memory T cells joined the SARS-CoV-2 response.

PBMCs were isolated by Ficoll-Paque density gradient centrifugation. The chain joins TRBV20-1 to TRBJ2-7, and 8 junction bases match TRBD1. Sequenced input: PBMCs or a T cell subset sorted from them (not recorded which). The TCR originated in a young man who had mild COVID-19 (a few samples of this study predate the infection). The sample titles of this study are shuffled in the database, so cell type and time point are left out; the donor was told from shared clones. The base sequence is TGCAGTGTATGGGACAGGCTTTACGAGCAGTACTTC. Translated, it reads CSVWDRLYEQYF.